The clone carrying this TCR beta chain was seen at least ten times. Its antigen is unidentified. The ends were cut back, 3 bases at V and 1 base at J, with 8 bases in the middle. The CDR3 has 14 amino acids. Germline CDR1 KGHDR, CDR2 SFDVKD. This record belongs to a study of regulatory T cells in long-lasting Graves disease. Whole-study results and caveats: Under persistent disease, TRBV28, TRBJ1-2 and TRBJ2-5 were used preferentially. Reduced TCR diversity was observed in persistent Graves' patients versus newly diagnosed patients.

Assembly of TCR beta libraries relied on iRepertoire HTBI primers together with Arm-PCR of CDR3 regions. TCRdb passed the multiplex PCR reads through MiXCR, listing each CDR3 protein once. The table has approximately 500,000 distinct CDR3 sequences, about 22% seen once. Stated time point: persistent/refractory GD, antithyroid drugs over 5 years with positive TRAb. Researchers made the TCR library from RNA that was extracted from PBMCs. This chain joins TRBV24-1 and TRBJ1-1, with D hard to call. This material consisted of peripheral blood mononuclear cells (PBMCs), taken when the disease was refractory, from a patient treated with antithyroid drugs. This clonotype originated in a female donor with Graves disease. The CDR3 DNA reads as TGTGCCACCAGTGATCCCGGTTCGAACACTGAAGCTTTCTTT. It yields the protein CATSDPGSNTEAFF.